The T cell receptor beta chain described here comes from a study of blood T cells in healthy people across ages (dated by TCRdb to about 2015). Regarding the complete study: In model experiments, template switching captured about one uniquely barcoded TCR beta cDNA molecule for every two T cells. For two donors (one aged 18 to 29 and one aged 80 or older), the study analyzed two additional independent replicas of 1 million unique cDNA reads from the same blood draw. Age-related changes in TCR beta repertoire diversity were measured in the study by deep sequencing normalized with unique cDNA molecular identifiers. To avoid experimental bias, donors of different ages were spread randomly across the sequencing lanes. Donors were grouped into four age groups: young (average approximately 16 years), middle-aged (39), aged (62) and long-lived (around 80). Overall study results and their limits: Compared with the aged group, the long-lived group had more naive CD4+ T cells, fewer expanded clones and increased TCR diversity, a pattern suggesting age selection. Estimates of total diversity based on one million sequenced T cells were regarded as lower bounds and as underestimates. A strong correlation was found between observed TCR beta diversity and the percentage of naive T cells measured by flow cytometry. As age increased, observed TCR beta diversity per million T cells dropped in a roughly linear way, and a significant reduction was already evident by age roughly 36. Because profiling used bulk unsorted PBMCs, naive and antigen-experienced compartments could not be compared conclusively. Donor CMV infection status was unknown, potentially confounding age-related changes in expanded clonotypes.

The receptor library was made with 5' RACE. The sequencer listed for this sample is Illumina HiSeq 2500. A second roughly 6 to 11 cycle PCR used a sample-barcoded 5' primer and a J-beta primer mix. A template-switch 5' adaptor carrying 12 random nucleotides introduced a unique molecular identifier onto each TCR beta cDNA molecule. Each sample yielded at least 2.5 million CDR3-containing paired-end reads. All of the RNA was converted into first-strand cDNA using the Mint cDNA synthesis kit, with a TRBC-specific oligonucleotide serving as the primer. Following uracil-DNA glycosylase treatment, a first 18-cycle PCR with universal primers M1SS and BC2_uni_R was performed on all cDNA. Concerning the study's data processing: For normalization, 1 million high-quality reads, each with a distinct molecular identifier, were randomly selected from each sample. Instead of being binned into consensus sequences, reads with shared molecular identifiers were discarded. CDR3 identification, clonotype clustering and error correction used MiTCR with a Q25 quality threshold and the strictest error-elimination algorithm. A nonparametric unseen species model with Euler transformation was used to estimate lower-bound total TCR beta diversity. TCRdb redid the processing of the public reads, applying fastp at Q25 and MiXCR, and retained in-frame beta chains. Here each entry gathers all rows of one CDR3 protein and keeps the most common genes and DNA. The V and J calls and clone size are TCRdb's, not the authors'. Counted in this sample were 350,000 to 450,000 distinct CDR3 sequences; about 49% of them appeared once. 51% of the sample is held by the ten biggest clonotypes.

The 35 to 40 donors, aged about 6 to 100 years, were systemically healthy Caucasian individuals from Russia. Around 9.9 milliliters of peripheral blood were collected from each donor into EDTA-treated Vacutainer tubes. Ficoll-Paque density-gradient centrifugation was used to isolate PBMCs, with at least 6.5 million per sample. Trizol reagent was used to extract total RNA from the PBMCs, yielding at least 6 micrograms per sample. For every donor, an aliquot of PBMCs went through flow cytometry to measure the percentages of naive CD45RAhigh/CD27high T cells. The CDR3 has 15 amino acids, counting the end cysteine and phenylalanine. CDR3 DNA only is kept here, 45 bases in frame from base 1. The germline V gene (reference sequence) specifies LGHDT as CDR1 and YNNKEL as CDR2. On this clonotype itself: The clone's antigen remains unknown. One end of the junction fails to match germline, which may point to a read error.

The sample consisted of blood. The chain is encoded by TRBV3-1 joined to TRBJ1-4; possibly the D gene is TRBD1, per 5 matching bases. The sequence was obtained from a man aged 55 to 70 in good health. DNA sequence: TGTGCCAGCAGCCAAGCCAGGACAACAAATGAAAAACTGTTTTTT. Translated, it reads CASSQARTTNEKLFF. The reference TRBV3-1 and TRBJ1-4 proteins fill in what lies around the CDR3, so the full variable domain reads DTAVSQTPKYLVTQMGNDKSIKCEQNLGHDTMYWYKQDSKKFLKIMFSYNNKELIINETVPNRFSPKSPDKAHLNLHINSLELGDSAVYFCASSQARTTNEKLFFGSGTQLSVL.